The source of this T cell receptor (beta chain) is a study of CD8+ T cells in alopecia areata. Study-level points and caveats: Scalp clonality and expanded CD8+ clones among the top 100 showed significant decreases with tofacitinib. The study found higher clonality in lesional than normal scalp, especially in alopecia totalis/universalis. Persistence during tofacitinib was seen for many expanded lesional clones in scalp and blood.

V lost 0 bases and J lost 13, with 10 bases in between. This CDR3 comprises 13 residues. Germline lookup yields CDR1 LNHNV and CDR2 YYDKDF (reference sequence). Documented treatment: oral pan-JAK inhibitor, 5-10 mg twice daily. Sorting of CD4+ and CD8+ T cells was performed on PBMCs. To note about this clone: Its antigen is not identified.

Sequencing templates came from extracted RNA that was reverse transcribed into cDNA. The protocol was immunoSEQ multiplex PCR, while the TCRdb copy is restricted to in-frame clones and leaves out a portion. Among approximately 180,000 clones listed, approximately 67% were seen once. The chain couples TRBV15 to TRBJ1-6; D not certain. Source: CD4+ T cells sorted from blood, taken around week 49, from a patient treated with tofacitinib. The TCR comes from a human donor with alopecia areata. The CDR3 DNA is TGTGCCACCAGCAGAGATTATGCATCTCCCCTCCACTTT. Its protein is CATSRDYASPLHF. Using reference TRBV15 and TRBJ1-6 for the parts outside the CDR3, the full variable domain is DAMVIQNPRYQVTQFGKPVTLSCSQTLNHNVMYWYQQKSSQAPKLLFHYYDKDFNNEADTPDNFQSRRPNTSFCFLDIRSPGLGDTAMYLCATSRDYASPLHFGNGTRLTVT.